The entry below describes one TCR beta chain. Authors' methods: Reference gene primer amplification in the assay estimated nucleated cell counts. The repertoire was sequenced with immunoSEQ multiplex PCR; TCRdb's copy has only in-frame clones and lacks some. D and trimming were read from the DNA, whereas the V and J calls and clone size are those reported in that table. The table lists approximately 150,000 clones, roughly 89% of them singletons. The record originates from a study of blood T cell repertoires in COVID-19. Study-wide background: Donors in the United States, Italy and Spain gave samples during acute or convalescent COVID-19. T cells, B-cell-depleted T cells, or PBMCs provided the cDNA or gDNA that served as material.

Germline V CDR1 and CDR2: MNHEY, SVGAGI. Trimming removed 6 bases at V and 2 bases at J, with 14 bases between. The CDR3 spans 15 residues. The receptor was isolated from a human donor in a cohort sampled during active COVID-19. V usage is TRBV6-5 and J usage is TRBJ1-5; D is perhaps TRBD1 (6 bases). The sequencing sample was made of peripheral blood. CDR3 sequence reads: CASRLNRVGNQPQHF. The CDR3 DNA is TGTGCCAGCAGACTCAACAGGGTTGGCAATCAGCCCCAGCATTTT.